This paragraph reports one TCR beta chain. Per the authors' pipeline: Reference gene primer amplification gave estimated nucleated cell counts. The data were produced by immunoSEQ multiplex PCR, yet TCRdb's version contains in-frame clones alone and is incomplete. V, J and clone size reflect that table, while D and trimming were determined from the DNA. Here the sample spans about 68,000 clones, roughly 90% being singletons. The CDR3 runs 17 residues. This entry comes from a study of blood T cell repertoires in COVID-19. Study overall: Samples came from the United States, Italy and Spain, spanning acute and convalescent COVID-19. T cells, B-cell-depleted T cells, or PBMCs supplied cDNA or gDNA.

The sequenced sample was peripheral blood. This chain uses TRBV21-1 with TRBJ2-7; the DNA was not compared with TRBD1, the D call given in the table. TRBV21-1 is shown as a pseudogene. This receptor was taken from a young man with acute or convalescent COVID-19. The CDR3: CASSTPLNRDNVDEQYF. The CDR3 coding sequence is TGTGCCAGCAGCACTCCACTCAATAGGGACAACGTAGACGAGCAGTACTTC.